This is a list of T cell receptor beta chains from one sample in a study of neurological immune-mediated disorders. Via MiXCR, TCRdb re-called the 5' RACE reads, giving one row per CDR3 protein. The sample yields about 43,000 distinct CDR3 sequences, 12% seen once. Material: PBMCs. Every receptor here comes from a female donor in good health. CDR3s include the opening cysteine and the closing phenylalanine or tryptophan. Each record gives: V gene, CDR3 length, CDR3 protein.

>TRBV20-1|14
CSARGRLPYNEQFF
>TRBV12-3/TRBV12-4|14
CASGERGGTNEQFF
>TRBV7-3|14
CASSPAGFGETQYF
>TRBV10-3|14
CAISEEGLNQPQHF
>TRBV7-9|12
CASLLGTGELFF
>TRBV6-2/TRBV6-3|14
CASSYGTLIYEQYF
>TRBV10-3|16
CAISDRGAGRINEQFF
>TRBV5-6|16
CASSLERQAFTDTQYF
>TRBV29-1|15
CSVLGRGPRGYGYTF
>TRBV6-2/TRBV6-3|17
CASSYSWSGRGGNEQFF
>TRBV7-2|16
CASSLGARGGTDTQYF
>TRBV5-1|16
CASSLAGASSGNTIYF
>TRBV7-8|16
CASSSGQGAWNQPQHF
>TRBV6-5|15
CASRFGGIANTEAFF
>TRBV12-3/TRBV12-4|16
CASTQGGGRLFYGYTF
>TRBV20-1|15
CSASRPGLRTDTQYF
>TRBV12-3/TRBV12-4|15
CASSPTGQALYGYTF
>TRBV5-1|13
CASRPGGVYGYTF
>TRBV18|14
CASSPRGQGFEQYF
>TRBV5-1|16
CASSLDLTSTTGELFF
>TRBV12-3/TRBV12-4|14
CASTRTGRSDEQYF
>TRBV24-1|15
CATSDPREAVDTQYF
>TRBV18|14
CASRPREVDYEQYF
>TRBV4-1|13
CASSRQGGAGLFF
>TRBV30|13
CAWIADTNTEAFF
>TRBV29-1|12
CSVIHTTYGYTF
>TRBV5-1|15
CASSLPSGLYNEQFF
>TRBV30|14
CAWSVRGAPDTQYF
>TRBV20-1|14
CSAYGGDEYNEQFF
>TRBV7-6|16
CASSETTGTRNQPQHF
>TRBV20-1|11
CSGTLQETQYF
>TRBV19|15
CASSMGVDGPYGYTF
>TRBV5-5|12
CASSLQDQPQHF
>TRBV29-1|13
CSVGRLSNYGYTF
>TRBV29-1|12
CSVRGGNTEAFF
>TRBV20-1|12
CSARDESTEAFF
>TRBV5-5|15
CASSLEGRGAYEQYF
>TRBV12-3/TRBV12-4|20
CASSLARGRGGAGGGETQYF
>TRBV6-5|13
CASSYADWGTQYF
>TRBV14|17
CASSPRGSGRPSYEQYF
>TRBV29-1|12
CSVDVGTYGYTF
>TRBV12-3/TRBV12-4|14
CASRLNRVPGEQYF
>TRBV5-1|14
CASSSGQPGKTQYF
>TRBV7-3|14
CASSGGQGNSPLHF
>TRBV5-5|13
CASTHSGANVLTF
>TRBV2|15
CASSTASVSYNEQFF
>TRBV29-1|11
CSVPGGREQFF
>TRBV4-1|15
CASSQPSGQNTEAFF
>TRBV12-3/TRBV12-4|11
CASSSRETQYF
>TRBV27|14
CASSWDRGGSPLHF
>TRBV13|19
CASSSYRTGTQIRDYGYTF
>TRBV15|15
CATSRVGYRSNEQFF
>TRBV6-1|14
CASRGLADTDTQYF
>TRBV20-1|14
CSAKTDNYNSPLHF
>TRBV29-1|14
CSVEDSHSGNTIYF
>TRBV5-1|14
CASSLVTTGGEQYF
>TRBV7-8|13
CASSLDGQVEAFF
>TRBV12-3/TRBV12-4|15
CASSLESGRKKTQYF
>TRBV12-3/TRBV12-4|15
CASRKGTSGLQTQYF